A single sample gave rise to the 21 T cell receptor beta chains below, sequenced in a study of response to subunit inactivated influenza vaccine. TCRdb ran MiXCR on the RT-PCR reads and lists one entry per CDR3 protein. This sample carries hundreds of thousands of distinct CDR3 sequences, about 10% of them seen once, and the ten largest clones take about 12%. The material was PBMCs from blood, obtained 40 to 50 days after vaccination. These receptors came from a man over 45 who received an inactivated influenza vaccine.

This clonotype came up a few times. The chain combines TRBV18 with TRBJ2-6; 8 bases map to TRBD1. Germline-derived CDR1 and CDR2 are KGHSH and LQKENI. Trimming removed 2 bases from V and 0 bases from J; junction bases left unmatched: 9. The CDR3 is made up of 19 amino acids. CDR3 in DNA: TGTGCCAGCTCACCAATGCCCCGGGACAGGAGCTCTGGGGCCAACGTCCTGACTTTC. As protein: CASSPMPRDRSSGANVLTF.

CDR3 coding DNA: TGTGCCAGCAGTTTAACGCCTCGGGGGCGGGGATCACCCCTCCACTTT. Its protein is CASSLTPRGRGSPLHF. J is TRBJ1-6 and V is TRBV27; perhaps TRBD1 as D (6 bases). The V gene lost 2 bases and the J gene lost 10 bases, with 18 bases spanning the gap. Germline CDR1 MNHEY, CDR2 SMNVEV (reference sequence). The CDR3 has 16 amino acids.

This clonotype was counted between two and nine times. The chain is built from TRBV20-1 and TRBJ2-1; possibly TRBD2 for D (6 bases). CDR1 and CDR2 (germline): DFQATT, SNEGSKA (reference sequence). This CDR3 region has 12 residues. The V end was cut by 7 bases, the J end by 5 bases, with 12 bases between. For the CDR3, the DNA is TGCAGTGTCGGGGGTCCAGACAATGAGCAGTTCTTC. Residues: CSVGGPDNEQFF.

This clonotype came up many times. The J gene is TRBJ2-4, the V gene TRBV29-1; 7 bases are shared with TRBD2. J was trimmed by 6 bases and V by 7 bases; bases with no gene match: 12. The CDR3 length is 14 residues. CDR1 is SQVTM, CDR2 ANQGSEA, per germline. The CDR3 sequence is CSGSPRGNINIQYF. The CDR3 bases are TGCAGCGGCTCCCCGCGGGGGAATATAAACATTCAGTACTTC. The full variable domain, completed using reference TRBV29-1 and TRBJ2-4, is SAVISQKPSRDICQRGTSLTIQCQVDSQVTMMFWYRQQPGQSLTLIATANQGSEATYESGFVIDKFPISRPNLTFSTLTVSNMSPEDSSIYLCSGSPRGNINIQYFGAGTRLSVL.

This clonotype was counted at least ten times. The chain joins TRBV6-1 to TRBJ2-7; a weak D match, TRBD1 (6 bases). The CDR3 spans 15 residues. Germline CDR1 reads MNHNS; CDR2 reads SASEGT. The V end lost 9 bases, the J end lost 2 bases, and 20 bases lay between the germline ends. CDR3 coding DNA: TGTGCCAGTAGATTTGATCAGGGGCAGACCTACGAGCAGTACTTC. Translating gives CASRFDQGQTYEQYF.

The rearrangement joins TRBV10-3 to TRBJ1-4, with TRBD1 identical over 8 bases. CDR3 size: 14 residues. Trimming cost V 4 bases and J 8 bases; bases outside gene matches: 6. The germline CDR1 and CDR2 sequences are ENHRY and SYGVKD. The CDR3 DNA is TGTGCCATCAGTGCGCAGGGGGCGCGGGAAAAACTGTTTTTT. This codes for CAISAQGAREKLFF.

Ten or more counts support this clonotype. V is TRBV10-3 and J is TRBJ2-1, with 8 nucleotides matching TRBD2. This CDR3 region has 15 residues. The junction had 7 bases not matched to a gene; V was cut back by 4 bases and J by 5 bases. In germline, CDR1 is ENHRY, CDR2 SYGVKD. The CDR3 nucleotides read TGTGCCATCAGTGGGGGAGCGGGAGCGAACAATGAGCAGTTCTTC. It yields the protein CAISGGAGANNEQFF.

This clonotype was counted only a few times. The chain recombines TRBV7-2 with TRBJ2-1, with D tentatively TRBD2 (5 bases). V dropped 5 bases and J dropped 3 bases, with 11 bases sitting between them. CDR3 size: 14 residues. Germline loops: CDR1 SGHTA, CDR2 FQGNSA. The CDR3 DNA follows: TGTGCCAGCAGCCCGGGCCGGGACTACAATGAGCAGTTCTTC. This translates into CASSPGRDYNEQFF.

The J gene is TRBJ2-1, the V gene TRBV20-1, with D possibly matching TRBD2 (5 bases). This CDR3 spans 14 amino acids. CDR1 and CDR2 (germline): DFQATT, SNEGSKA (reference sequence). V shed 2 bases and J shed 7 bases, with 15 bases lying between them. The DNA of the CDR3 is TGCAGTGCTAGAACCGGGCCTAGGAGGAATGAGCAGTTCTTC. Its translation is CSARTGPRRNEQFF.

In its sample, this clonotype was seen a few times. CDR3 sequence (DNA): TGCAGCGTCTCCGGGACAGGGGAATTCAACGAGCAGTACTTC. Its protein is CSVSGTGEFNEQYF. The chain has TRBV29-1 and TRBJ2-7; 10 bases match TRBD1. CDR3 length: 14 amino acids. The V and J ends lost 6 bases and 5 bases, in that order; junction bases with no gene match: 10. The germline gives CDR1 SQVTM, CDR2 ANQGSEA.

This clonotype was observed at least ten times. CDR3 sequence reads: CASSRPRLAPYNEQFF. The CDR3 DNA is TGTGCCAGCAGCCGCCCCCGACTAGCGCCCTACAATGAGCAGTTCTTC. V is TRBV12-3 or TRBV12-4 and J is TRBJ2-1, with 8 bases identical to TRBD2. This CDR3 comprises 16 residues. Unmatched junction bases numbered 9, after V lost 6 bases and J lost 2 bases.

The chain links TRBV12-3 or TRBV12-4 to TRBJ2-1; D unresolved. Trimming cost V 10 bases and J 7 bases, with 11 bases left between them. This CDR3 contains 11 residues. CDR3 sequence (DNA): TGTGCCACTGCTTCGTTGAATGAGCAGTTCTTC. Its translation is CATASLNEQFF.

Details on this clonotype: Just one base apart from a much larger clone, this may be a read error. This chain links TRBV10-1 with TRBJ1-2; D not certain. Germline V gene data show CDR1 as WNHNN and CDR2 as SYGVQD (reference sequence). The CDR3 loop spans 8 amino acids. The V end lost 8 bases, the J end lost 10 bases, and 5 bases lay between the germline ends. CDR3 in amino acids: CASADYTF. The CDR3 DNA reads as TGCGCCAGCGCTGACTACACCTTC.

This clonotype was observed many times. The chain recombines TRBV29-1 with TRBJ2-5; 7 bases agree with TRBD1. The junction had 4 bases not matched to a gene; V was cut back by 6 bases and J by 3 bases. The CDR3 totals 12 residues. The germline V gene encodes CDR1 SQVTM and CDR2 ANQGSEA. Here the CDR3 reads CSVTGTEETQYF. The CDR3 DNA is TGCAGCGTCACCGGGACAGAAGAGACCCAGTACTTC.

The count of this clonotype is one. The chain's CDR3 is CASSSTGTSYDTQYF. In nucleotides, the CDR3 is TGTGCCAGCAGCTCCACCGGGACTAGCTATGACACCCAGTACTTC. The chain couples TRBV7-2 to TRBJ2-5; 9 bases map to TRBD2. CDR3 length: 15 residues. CDR1 and CDR2 from the germline V gene are SGHTA and FQGNSA. Germline trimming cut 4 bases from V and 8 bases from J; bases unmatched to any gene: 11.

The V call is TRBV12-3 or TRBV12-4, the J call TRBJ2-3; 9 bases map to TRBD2. CDR3 size: 16 residues. The ends lost 6 bases at V and 5 bases at J; junction bases unmatched: 12. CDR3 in amino acids: CASSPSRGGAGDTQYF. The CDR3 region has the DNA TGTGCCAGCAGCCCATCTCGCGGGGGGGCCGGAGATACGCAGTATTTT.

The chain has TRBV11-2 and TRBJ2-5; D gene unclear. V lost 5 bases and J lost 5, with 15 bases in between. Germline V gives CDR1 SGHAT, CDR2 FQNNGV. There are 14 residues in the CDR3. CDR3 sequence (DNA): TGTGCCAGCAGCCCTCTGGGGTTTCTGGAGACCCAGTACTTC. Amino acids: CASSPLGFLETQYF.

This clonotype showed up just a few times. In nucleotides, the CDR3 is TGTGCCAGCAGTTCCCCGACAGGGGGCTGGGAGACCCAGTACTTC. Translation gives CASSSPTGGWETQYF. The V gene is TRBV6-5, the J gene TRBJ2-5; the match to TRBD1 covers 10 bases. With 4 bases clipped from V and 5 bases from J, the junction kept 7 bases outside the gene matches. This CDR3 comprises 15 residues. Per the germline V gene, CDR1 is MNHEY and CDR2 is SVGAGI.

This clonotype was seen a few times. V gene TRBV11-2 combines with J gene TRBJ2-5; 12 bases map to TRBD2. Germline trimming cut 2 bases from V and 2 bases from J; bases unmatched to any gene: 12. The CDR3 consists of 19 residues. CDR1 is SGHAT and CDR2 is FQNNGV in the germline V gene. The CDR3 nucleotides are TGTGCCAGCAGCTTATTGGGTCGACTAGCGGGAGTGAGACAAGAGACCCAGTACTTC. Protein sequence: CASSLLGRLAGVRQETQYF.

The genes are TRBV3-1 and TRBJ2-1, with TRBD2 matching over 10 bases. V shed 10 bases and J 7 bases; nucleotides not matched to a gene: 13. CDR1 and CDR2 from the germline V gene are LGHDT and YNNKEL (reference sequence). This CDR3 has 15 amino acids. The CDR3, as DNA: TGTGCCACCTCCCAAGCTAGCGGGAGCACGAATGAGCAGTTCTTC. Encoded protein: CATSQASGSTNEQFF.

This clonotype was found a few times. This sequence joins TRBV10-3 and TRBJ2-7; D is perhaps TRBD1 (6 bases). Trimming pared 8 bases from V and 2 bases from J, leaving 16 bases between. In germline, CDR1 is ENHRY, CDR2 SYGVKD. CDR3 length equals 14 residues. The CDR3 DNA reads TGTGCCATCGCCCATTTGGGACAAACCTACGAGCAGTACTTC. Amino acid sequence: CAIAHLGQTYEQYF.